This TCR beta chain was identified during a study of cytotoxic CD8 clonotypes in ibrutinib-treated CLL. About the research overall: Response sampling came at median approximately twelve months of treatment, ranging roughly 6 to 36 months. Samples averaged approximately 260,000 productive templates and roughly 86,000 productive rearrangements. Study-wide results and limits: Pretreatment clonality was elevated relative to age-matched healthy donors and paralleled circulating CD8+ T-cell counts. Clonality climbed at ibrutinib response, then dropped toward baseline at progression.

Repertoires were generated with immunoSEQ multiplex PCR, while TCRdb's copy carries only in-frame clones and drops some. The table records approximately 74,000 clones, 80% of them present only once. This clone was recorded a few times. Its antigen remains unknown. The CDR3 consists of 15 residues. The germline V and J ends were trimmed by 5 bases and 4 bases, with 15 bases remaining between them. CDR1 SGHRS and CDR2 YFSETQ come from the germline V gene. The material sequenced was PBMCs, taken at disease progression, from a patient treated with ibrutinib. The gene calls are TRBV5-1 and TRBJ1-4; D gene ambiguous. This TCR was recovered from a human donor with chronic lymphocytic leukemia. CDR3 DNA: TGCGCCAGCAGTTTTTCAGCCGATCTTAATGAAAAACTGTTTTTT. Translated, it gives CASSFSADLNEKLFF.